The rows below give T cell receptor beta chains drawn from one sample of a study of shared clonotypes between healthy human individuals. Here immunoSEQ multiplex PCR was the method, and the copy in TCRdb shows in-frame clones only, minus some. The data contain some 2.1 million clones, roughly 93% of them singletons. Specimen: naive CD8+ T cells from PBMCs. These receptors originate from a man aged 18 to 29 in good health. Some clones in this sample may be carry-over from other donors' samples. Both conserved end residues are part of each CDR3. A D gene is named only where the DNA matches it firmly. Clone size is not always given. Where it is, it says once, few, many or a class for expanded clones.

d_call: -
j_call: TRBJ2-1
clone_size: -
v_call: TRBV5-4
cdr3_nt: TGTGCCAGCAGTCTCGGCGAGATAGGTCCCTACAATGAGCAGTTCTTC
cdr3_aa: CASSLGEIGPYNEQFF

d_call: -
j_call: TRBJ1-5
clone_size: few
v_call: TRBV19
cdr3_nt: TGTGCCAGTAGTCTGTGGCAGCATCAGCCCCAGCATTTT
cdr3_aa: CASSLWQHQPQHF

d_call: TRBD2
j_call: TRBJ2-1
clone_size: -
v_call: TRBV7-9
cdr3_nt: TGTGCCAGCAGCTTAAGAGGGGGCCTAGCGGGACTGTCCTACAATGAGCAGTTCTTC
cdr3_aa: CASSLRGGLAGLSYNEQFF

d_call: -
j_call: TRBJ1-1
clone_size: -
v_call: TRBV7-9
cdr3_nt: TGTGCCAGCAGCTTAGTACTGGGGGTGAACACTGAAGCTTTCTTT
cdr3_aa: CASSLVLGVNTEAFF

d_call: TRBD1
j_call: TRBJ1-2
clone_size: -
v_call: TRBV6-1
cdr3_nt: TGTGCCAGCAGTGGGGAGACAGGGGTTTGGGTCGAATATGGCTACACCTTC
cdr3_aa: CASSGETGVWVEYGYTF

d_call: TRBD2
j_call: TRBJ2-1
clone_size: once
v_call: TRBV9
cdr3_nt: TGTGCCAGCAGCGCGGGACTAGCGGGAAGCAATGAGCAGTTCTTC
cdr3_aa: CASSAGLAGSNEQFF

d_call: -
j_call: TRBJ2-1
clone_size: -
v_call: TRBV2
cdr3_nt: TGTGCCAGCAGTGAGGGACTCACCCGGGGGAATGAGCAGTTCTTC
cdr3_aa: CASSEGLTRGNEQFF

d_call: -
j_call: TRBJ1-3
clone_size: -
v_call: TRBV4-2
cdr3_nt: TGTGCCAGCAGCCAAGAACCAGATGGGTTCGTTGGAAACACCATATATTTT
cdr3_aa: CASSQEPDGFVGNTIYF

d_call: -
j_call: TRBJ2-7
clone_size: -
v_call: TRBV27
cdr3_nt: TGTGCCAGCAGCCCCTCCATTGGGGGACGCTCCTACGAGCAGTACTTC
cdr3_aa: CASSPSIGGRSYEQYF

d_call: TRBD2
j_call: TRBJ2-3
clone_size: -
v_call: TRBV5-4
cdr3_nt: TGTGCCAGCAGCTTGTGGCGGGAGGAGGATACGCAGTATTTT
cdr3_aa: CASSLWREEDTQYF

d_call: -
j_call: TRBJ2-1
clone_size: -
v_call: TRBV5-6
cdr3_nt: TGTGCCAGCAGCTCCGGTCCGGGACCTCAGTTCTTC
cdr3_aa: CASSSGPGPQFF

d_call: -
j_call: TRBJ2-6
clone_size: -
v_call: TRBV27
cdr3_nt: TGTGCCAGCAGTTTATCGGCGTGGGGCTCTGGGGCCAACGTCCTGACTTTC
cdr3_aa: CASSLSAWGSGANVLTF

d_call: -
j_call: TRBJ1-5
clone_size: few
v_call: TRBV6-5
cdr3_nt: TGTGCCAGCAGTAATGGAGGCAATCAGCCCCAGCATTTT
cdr3_aa: CASSNGGNQPQHF

d_call: -
j_call: TRBJ2-7
clone_size: -
v_call: TRBV7-2
cdr3_nt: TGTGCCAGCAGCTCGGGAGTTTACTACGAGCAGTACTTC
cdr3_aa: CASSSGVYYEQYF

d_call: TRBD1
j_call: TRBJ1-1
clone_size: few
v_call: TRBV9
cdr3_nt: TGTGCCAGCAGGGACAGGGGTAGCGCTGAAGCTTTCTTT
cdr3_aa: CASRDRGSAEAFF

d_call: TRBD1
j_call: TRBJ1-3
clone_size: -
v_call: TRBV5-1
cdr3_nt: TGCGCCAGCAGCCCGGGGACAGGCGGTGGAAACACCATATATTTT
cdr3_aa: CASSPGTGGGNTIYF

d_call: -
j_call: TRBJ1-2
clone_size: -
v_call: TRBV9
cdr3_nt: TGTGCCAGCAGCCTTACGGACAGTCCTGGCTACACCTTC
cdr3_aa: CASSLTDSPGYTF

d_call: -
j_call: TRBJ2-7
clone_size: -
v_call: TRBV13
cdr3_nt: TGTGCCAGCAGCTTATCGGGGCCCCCGGGCTACGAGCAGTACTTC
cdr3_aa: CASSLSGPPGYEQYF

d_call: TRBD2
j_call: TRBJ2-5
clone_size: once
v_call: TRBV9
cdr3_nt: TGTGCCAGCAGCGGGGAGGGAGTAGAAGAGACCCAGTACTTC
cdr3_aa: CASSGEGVEETQYF

d_call: -
j_call: TRBJ1-1
clone_size: -
v_call: TRBV6-6
cdr3_nt: TGTGCCAGCAGTTGGTTGTTGAACACTGAAGCTTTCTTT
cdr3_aa: CASSWLLNTEAFF

d_call: -
j_call: TRBJ1-2
clone_size: -
v_call: TRBV18
cdr3_nt: TGTGCCAGCTCACCAGATTCAGTGGGGATATATGGCTACACCTTC
cdr3_aa: CASSPDSVGIYGYTF

d_call: TRBD2
j_call: TRBJ2-5
clone_size: -
v_call: TRBV11-3
cdr3_nt: TGTGCCAGCAGCACCCGACTAGCGGGAGAGGAGACCCAGTACTTC
cdr3_aa: CASSTRLAGEETQYF

d_call: -
j_call: TRBJ2-7
clone_size: -
v_call: TRBV9
cdr3_nt: TGTGCCAGCAGCGAGGGGGGGTCCCCTTCCTACGAGCAGTACTTC
cdr3_aa: CASSEGGSPSYEQYF

d_call: -
j_call: TRBJ2-5
clone_size: once
v_call: TRBV2
cdr3_nt: TGTGCCAGCAGTGAAAGACAGGTCACCCAGTACCAAGAGACCCAGTACTTC
cdr3_aa: CASSERQVTQYQETQYF

d_call: -
j_call: TRBJ2-7
clone_size: -
v_call: TRBV13
cdr3_nt: TGTGCCAGCAGCTCCGCGGACGGAACCTACGAGCAGTACTTC
cdr3_aa: CASSSADGTYEQYF

d_call: -
j_call: TRBJ1-2
clone_size: -
v_call: TRBV4-1
cdr3_nt: TGCGCCAGCAGCCAACGGACGGCCCTGGTGAGCTACACCTTC
cdr3_aa: CASSQRTALVSYTF

d_call: TRBD2
j_call: TRBJ2-2
clone_size: -
v_call: TRBV9
cdr3_nt: TGTGCCAGCAGCGTAAGCGGGAGTACTACCGGGGAGCTGTTTTTT
cdr3_aa: CASSVSGSTTGELFF

d_call: -
j_call: TRBJ2-1
clone_size: -
v_call: TRBV27
cdr3_nt: TGTGCCAGCAACTTTATAGGTGACAATGAGCAGTTCTTC
cdr3_aa: CASNFIGDNEQFF

d_call: -
j_call: TRBJ1-2
clone_size: once
v_call: TRBV7-2
cdr3_nt: TGTGCCAGCAGCTTAGGCAGGGATGGCTACACCTTC
cdr3_aa: CASSLGRDGYTF

d_call: -
j_call: TRBJ2-7
clone_size: -
v_call: TRBV27
cdr3_nt: TGTGCCAGCAAGAGGGGTCAAGAGCAGTACTTC
cdr3_aa: CASKRGQEQYF

d_call: -
j_call: TRBJ1-1
clone_size: -
v_call: TRBV5-6
cdr3_nt: TGTGCCAGCAGCCGTGAAGCCCTCACTGAAGCTTTCTTT
cdr3_aa: CASSREALTEAFF

d_call: -
j_call: TRBJ1-1
clone_size: -
v_call: TRBV19
cdr3_nt: TGTGCCAGTAGTATAGTCGGGAGGGAAATGATGTCTGAAGCTTTCTTT
cdr3_aa: CASSIVGREMMSEAFF

d_call: -
j_call: TRBJ1-2
clone_size: -
v_call: TRBV5-4
cdr3_nt: TGTGCCAGCAGCTTGGGTCAGGAAATTAACTATGGCTACACCTTC
cdr3_aa: CASSLGQEINYGYTF

d_call: TRBD2
j_call: TRBJ2-7
clone_size: -
v_call: TRBV6-5
cdr3_nt: TGTGCCAGCAGTTACTCTCCTAGCGGGATGGGGCTCGAGCAGTACTTC
cdr3_aa: CASSYSPSGMGLEQYF

d_call: TRBD2
j_call: TRBJ2-5
clone_size: -
v_call: TRBV7-8
cdr3_nt: TGTGCCAGCAGCCCAGGCGCCCTTGCGGGAGGGCCCGGAGAGACCCAGTACTTC
cdr3_aa: CASSPGALAGGPGETQYF

d_call: -
j_call: TRBJ2-7
clone_size: -
v_call: TRBV9
cdr3_nt: TGTGCCAGCAGCCCTGGGGGGTACGAGCAGTACTTC
cdr3_aa: CASSPGGYEQYF

d_call: -
j_call: TRBJ1-2
clone_size: -
v_call: TRBV5-4
cdr3_nt: TGTGCCAGCAGCTTCGGCGATTATGGCTACACCTTC
cdr3_aa: CASSFGDYGYTF

d_call: TRBD2
j_call: TRBJ2-1
clone_size: -
v_call: TRBV9
cdr3_nt: TGTGCCAGCAGCCCCACCGGGCGGGAGGGTTCCCATGAGCAGTTCTTC
cdr3_aa: CASSPTGREGSHEQFF

d_call: TRBD2
j_call: TRBJ2-7
clone_size: -
v_call: TRBV27
cdr3_nt: TGTGCCAGCAGTTTCCTGCTAGCGGGAGGGTCGGGCGAGCAGTACTTC
cdr3_aa: CASSFLLAGGSGEQYF

d_call: TRBD1
j_call: TRBJ1-6
clone_size: -
v_call: TRBV6-5
cdr3_nt: TGTGCCAGCATTTGGGACAGGGCAAATTCACCCCTCCACTTT
cdr3_aa: CASIWDRANSPLHF

d_call: -
j_call: TRBJ2-1
clone_size: -
v_call: TRBV19
cdr3_nt: TGTGCCAGTAGATTCGGGTCCTACAATGAGCAGTTCTTC
cdr3_aa: CASRFGSYNEQFF

d_call: -
j_call: TRBJ2-3
clone_size: -
v_call: TRBV28
cdr3_nt: TGTGCCAGCAGCCCCCCCTGGACGTCCCTGAGCACAGATACGCAGTATTTT
cdr3_aa: CASSPPWTSLSTDTQYF